The rows below give T cell receptor beta chains drawn from one sample of a study of cytomegalovirus exposure and HLA in healthy donors. The data were produced by immunoSEQ multiplex PCR, yet TCRdb's version contains in-frame clones alone and is incomplete. The profile shows about 94,000 clones, 81% of them singletons. The material sequenced was PBMCs. The receptors were gathered from a human donor in good health. Both conserved end residues are part of each CDR3. The D gene is left open where the match is weak. The size entry is marked missing in some rows and otherwise reads once, few, many or a size class.

v_call: TRBV5-1; d_call: .; clone_size: .; j_call: TRBJ2-2; cdr3_aa: CASSFASDPNTGELFF; cdr3_nt: TGCGCCAGCAGCTTCGCTAGCGACCCAAACACCGGGGAGCTGTTTTTT
v_call: TRBV7-9; d_call: TRBD1; clone_size: .; j_call: TRBJ2-2; cdr3_aa: CASSPASNRDRTTGELFF; cdr3_nt: TGTGCCAGCAGCCCCGCTAGCAACCGGGACAGAACCACCGGGGAGCTGTTTTTT
v_call: TRBV19; d_call: .; clone_size: .; j_call: TRBJ2-7; cdr3_aa: CASSPSQDVTYEQYF; cdr3_nt: TGTGCCAGTAGTCCAAGTCAGGATGTGACCTACGAGCAGTACTTC
v_call: TRBV19; d_call: TRBD1; clone_size: .; j_call: TRBJ1-4; cdr3_aa: CASSLGQGRRTNEKLFF; cdr3_nt: TGTGCCAGTAGTCTCGGACAGGGGAGGCGAACTAATGAAAAACTGTTTTTT
v_call: TRBV18; d_call: .; clone_size: .; j_call: TRBJ2-6; cdr3_aa: CASSGQANVLTF; cdr3_nt: TGTGCCAGCTCAGGGCAGGCCAACGTCCTGACTTTC
v_call: TRBV4-3; d_call: .; clone_size: .; j_call: TRBJ1-2; cdr3_aa: CASSQNAMGANYGYTF; cdr3_nt: TGCGCCAGCAGCCAAAACGCCATGGGCGCCAACTATGGCTACACCTTC
v_call: TRBV6-4; d_call: .; clone_size: .; j_call: TRBJ1-5; cdr3_aa: CASDGGNQPQHF; cdr3_nt: TGTGCCAGCGACGGGGGAAATCAGCCCCAGCATTTT
v_call: TRBV7-2; d_call: TRBD2; clone_size: .; j_call: TRBJ2-2; cdr3_aa: CASSDGGGPNTGELFF; cdr3_nt: TGTGCCAGCAGCGATGGGGGGGGTCCGAACACCGGGGAGCTGTTTTTT
v_call: TRBV7-9; d_call: TRBD2; clone_size: .; j_call: TRBJ2-1; cdr3_aa: CASSSGLAGDNEQFF; cdr3_nt: TGTGCCAGCAGCTCGGGACTAGCGGGAGACAATGAGCAGTTCTTC
v_call: TRBV6-4; d_call: TRBD2; clone_size: .; j_call: TRBJ2-3; cdr3_aa: CASSLAGGTDTQYF; cdr3_nt: TGTGCCAGCAGTTTAGCGGGGGGCACAGATACGCAGTATTTT
v_call: TRBV19; d_call: .; clone_size: .; j_call: TRBJ1-2; cdr3_aa: CASNQGLANYGYTF; cdr3_nt: TGTGCCAGTAATCAGGGCTTGGCTAACTATGGCTACACCTTC
v_call: TRBV9; d_call: .; clone_size: .; j_call: TRBJ1-5; cdr3_aa: CASSVDGNSNQPQHF; cdr3_nt: TGTGCCAGCAGCGTAGACGGGAATAGCAATCAGCCCCAGCATTTT
v_call: TRBV27; d_call: TRBD1; clone_size: .; j_call: TRBJ2-7; cdr3_aa: CASAEWTGKVYEQYF; cdr3_nt: TGTGCCAGCGCAGAATGGACAGGGAAAGTCTACGAGCAGTACTTC
v_call: TRBV2; d_call: TRBD2; clone_size: .; j_call: TRBJ2-7; cdr3_aa: CASRSGGFRSYEQYF; cdr3_nt: TGTGCCAGCAGGTCGGGAGGGTTCCGTTCCTACGAGCAGTACTTC
v_call: TRBV4-3; d_call: .; clone_size: .; j_call: TRBJ2-5; cdr3_aa: CASSQERGLLETQYF; cdr3_nt: TGCGCCAGCAGCCAAGAACGGGGTCTATTGGAGACCCAGTACTTC
v_call: TRBV11-2; d_call: TRBD1; clone_size: .; j_call: TRBJ1-6; cdr3_aa: CASSLTWDSSNSPLHF; cdr3_nt: TGTGCCAGCAGCTTAACATGGGACAGCTCTAATTCACCCCTCCACTTT
v_call: TRBV7-9; d_call: .; clone_size: .; j_call: TRBJ2-1; cdr3_aa: CASSVNRYNEQFF; cdr3_nt: TGTGCCAGCAGCGTTAACAGGTACAATGAGCAGTTCTTC
v_call: TRBV6-5; d_call: .; clone_size: many; j_call: TRBJ2-3; cdr3_aa: CASSYSETDTQYF; cdr3_nt: TGTGCCAGCAGTTACTCGGAGACAGATACGCAGTATTTT
v_call: TRBV7-2; d_call: .; clone_size: .; j_call: TRBJ2-7; cdr3_aa: CATGAPSSASSYEQYF; cdr3_nt: TGTGCCACCGGAGCCCCGTCTAGCGCAAGCTCCTACGAGCAGTACTTC
v_call: TRBV30; d_call: TRBD1; clone_size: once; j_call: TRBJ2-1; cdr3_aa: CAWRPDRVNEQFF; cdr3_nt: TGTGCCTGGAGACCCGACAGGGTAAATGAGCAGTTCTTC
v_call: TRBV18; d_call: TRBD1; clone_size: .; j_call: TRBJ2-7; cdr3_aa: CASSNPGQGAYEQYF; cdr3_nt: TGTGCCAGCTCAAACCCGGGACAGGGAGCCTACGAGCAGTACTTC
v_call: TRBV16; d_call: .; clone_size: once; j_call: TRBJ2-3; cdr3_aa: CASSRTGRTDTQYF; cdr3_nt: TGTGCCAGCAGCCGCACAGGTCGCACAGATACGCAGTATTTT
v_call: TRBV28; d_call: .; clone_size: .; j_call: TRBJ1-4; cdr3_aa: CASSSGRGWATNEKLFF; cdr3_nt: TGTGCCAGCAGTTCGGGGCGGGGTTGGGCAACTAATGAAAAACTGTTTTTT
v_call: TRBV30; d_call: .; clone_size: .; j_call: TRBJ1-3; cdr3_aa: CAWSVRGGRGNTIYF; cdr3_nt: TGTGCCTGGAGTGTACGGGGGGGCCGGGGAAACACCATATATTTT
v_call: TRBV27; d_call: TRBD1; clone_size: .; j_call: TRBJ2-7; cdr3_aa: CASKTGVGSRYF; cdr3_nt: TGTGCCAGCAAGACAGGGGTGGGTAGTAGGTACTTC
v_call: TRBV7-9; d_call: .; clone_size: .; j_call: TRBJ2-5; cdr3_aa: CASSPKLRLGETQYF; cdr3_nt: TGTGCCAGCAGCCCAAAACTACGCCTCGGAGAGACCCAGTACTTC
v_call: TRBV18; d_call: TRBD1; clone_size: .; j_call: TRBJ1-1; cdr3_aa: CASSPSQGDTEAFF; cdr3_nt: TGTGCCAGCTCACCATCACAGGGGGACACTGAAGCTTTCTTT
v_call: TRBV4-3; d_call: .; clone_size: .; j_call: TRBJ2-2; cdr3_aa: CASSQDGVAWTGELFF; cdr3_nt: TGCGCCAGCAGCCAAGATGGAGTAGCTTGGACCGGGGAGCTGTTTTTT
v_call: TRBV18; d_call: .; clone_size: .; j_call: TRBJ1-1; cdr3_aa: CASSPGGGSTEAFF; cdr3_nt: TGTGCCAGCTCACCAGGGGGGGGTAGCACTGAAGCTTTCTTT
v_call: TRBV5-1; d_call: TRBD2; clone_size: .; j_call: TRBJ2-4; cdr3_aa: CASSLAAGAAKNIQYF; cdr3_nt: TGCGCCAGCAGCTTGGCGGCGGGAGCCGCCAAAAACATTCAGTACTTC
v_call: TRBV18; d_call: .; clone_size: once; j_call: TRBJ2-1; cdr3_aa: CASSPTSKQGNEQFF; cdr3_nt: TGTGCCAGCTCACCGACTTCAAAACAGGGAAATGAGCAGTTCTTC
v_call: TRBV18; d_call: .; clone_size: .; j_call: TRBJ2-7; cdr3_aa: CASSGASYEQYF; cdr3_nt: TGTGCCAGCTCAGGGGCATCCTACGAGCAGTACTTC
v_call: TRBV4-2; d_call: .; clone_size: .; j_call: TRBJ2-7; cdr3_aa: CASSHLGQSYEQYF; cdr3_nt: TGTGCCAGCAGCCACCTCGGACAGAGCTACGAGCAGTACTTC
v_call: TRBV15; d_call: .; clone_size: .; j_call: TRBJ1-6; cdr3_aa: CATSDRVSGTPLHF; cdr3_nt: TGTGCCACCAGCGACCGGGTCTCAGGGACACCCCTCCACTTT
v_call: TRBV27; d_call: TRBD2; clone_size: few; j_call: TRBJ2-7; cdr3_aa: CASIGAGRARMGGSHEQYF; cdr3_nt: TGTGCCAGCATCGGGGCGGGTAGAGCCCGGATGGGGGGGAGCCACGAGCAGTACTTC
v_call: TRBV30; d_call: .; clone_size: .; j_call: TRBJ2-2; cdr3_aa: CAWMGFGGRGGVTGELFF; cdr3_nt: TGTGCCTGGATGGGCTTCGGGGGGCGAGGGGGGGTCACCGGGGAGCTGTTTTTT
v_call: TRBV29-1; d_call: TRBD1; clone_size: .; j_call: TRBJ1-2; cdr3_aa: CSVEWLGQGAYGYTF; cdr3_nt: TGCAGCGTTGAATGGCTGGGACAGGGGGCCTATGGCTACACCTTC
v_call: TRBV6-5; d_call: .; clone_size: .; j_call: TRBJ1-1; cdr3_aa: CASRRVIQGRGEAFF; cdr3_nt: TGTGCCAGCAGACGGGTAATACAGGGCCGGGGTGAAGCTTTCTTT
v_call: TRBV19; d_call: TRBD2; clone_size: once; j_call: TRBJ2-3; cdr3_aa: CASSSLAGVRTDTQYF; cdr3_nt: TGTGCCAGTAGTTCCCTAGCGGGAGTTCGCACAGATACGCAGTATTTT
v_call: TRBV15; d_call: TRBD2; clone_size: .; j_call: TRBJ2-1; cdr3_aa: CATSRLAGGPYEQFF; cdr3_nt: TGTGCCACCAGCAGACTAGCGGGAGGGCCGTATGAGCAGTTCTTC
v_call: TRBV10-3; d_call: .; clone_size: .; j_call: TRBJ1-1; cdr3_aa: CAISRGSGGDTEAFF; cdr3_nt: TGTGCCATCAGTAGGGGCTCGGGGGGGGACACTGAAGCTTTCTTT
v_call: TRBV7-2; d_call: TRBD2; clone_size: .; j_call: TRBJ2-1; cdr3_aa: CASSSVSGGAYEQFF; cdr3_nt: TGTGCCAGCAGCTCCGTTAGCGGGGGGGCGTATGAGCAGTTCTTC